This T cell receptor (beta chain) was obtained from a study of T-cell memory formation after mild COVID-19. About the study: Clustering of TCRs was largely donor specific.

Constant-segment-primed 5'RACE gave TCR alpha and TCR beta cDNA libraries with sample barcodes and UMIs. TCRdb reprocessed the 5' RACE reads via MiXCR and lists one record per CDR3 protein. In the table there are fewer than 250,000 distinct CDR3 sequences, about 11% of which are singletons. Germline CDR1 SGHRS, CDR2 YFSETQ. Trimming left V 4 bases short and J 5 bases short, with 16 bases between. This CDR3 has 14 residues. Notes on the study in general: Contracting CD8+ clones were enriched in EMRA, CD4+ mainly in CM and EM. Detection of some responders pre-infection suggested pre-existing cross-reactive memory T cells participated.

Worth noting for this clonotype: What it binds is unknown.

This sequence was found in a man aged 18-30 years who had mild COVID-19 (a few samples of this study predate the infection). Cell type and time point are not known. The genes are TRBV5-1 and TRBJ2-7; perhaps TRBD2 as D (6 bases). Sequenced input: PBMCs or a T cell subset sorted from them (not recorded which). CDR3 bases: TGCGCCAGCAGCCGGGACTGGCTTGACCACGAGCAGTACTTC. Amino acid sequence: CASSRDWLDHEQYF.